The source of this TCR beta chain is a study of T-cell reconstitution after alpha-beta-depleted transplantation in children. CDR1 SGHRS and CDR2 YFSETQ come from the germline V gene. V shed 2 bases, J shed 5 bases, and the junction held 14 bases outside the gene matches. This CDR3 spans 19 amino acids. As to this clonotype: Its matching antigen is unknown.

Findings of the study overall: At day 60, the high TCRbeta diversity found in some patients originated from recipient T cells and thymic progenitors that had survived.

Preparation of the TCRbeta library involved a method that used unique molecular identifiers. One entry per CDR3 protein, called by TCRdb with MiXCR from the PCR reads. The sample lists about 470,000 distinct CDR3 sequences, around 46% occurring once. The material was PBMCs, obtained before TCRalphabeta/CD19-depleted stem cell transplant. This clonotype originated in a girl aged 2-10 years with aplastic anemia, due to receive a stem cell transplant. The chain combines TRBV5-1 with TRBJ2-1; 12 positions agree with TRBD2. CDR3 bases: TGCGCCAGCAGCTTTACCTCTAGCGGGAGGGCCATAGGGAACAATGAGCAGTTCTTC. It translates to CASSFTSSGRAIGNNEQFF. The variable domain in full, with the rest retrieved from reference TRBV5-1 and TRBJ2-1, is KAGVTQTPRYLIKTRGQQVTLSCSPISGHRSVSWYQQTPGQGLQFLFEYFSETQRNKGNFPGRFSGRQFSNSRSEMNVSTLELGDSALYLCASSFTSSGRAIGNNEQFFGPGTRLTVL.